The next 25 T cell receptor beta chains were all read from a single sample in a study of blood T cell repertoires in COVID-19. TCRdb keeps only in-frame clones here, not all; method: immunoSEQ multiplex PCR. The sample has tens of thousands of clones; about nine tenths are singletons. The sample was peripheral blood. These receptors were taken from a human donor in a cohort sampled during active COVID-19.

The CDR3 here is CASIDRGKSLEAFF. CDR3 bases: TGTGCCAGCATCGATAGGGGGAAGAGTCTTGAAGCTTTCTTT. V usage is TRBV5-6 and J usage is TRBJ1-1, with D possibly matching TRBD1 (6 bases). The germline V and J ends were trimmed by 6 bases and 7 bases, with 19 bases remaining between them. From germline, CDR1 is SGHDT and CDR2 YYEEEE. The CDR3 sequence is 14 residues long.

The chain couples TRBV24-1 to TRBJ2-7, with D tentatively TRBD2 (5 bases). Germline assignment: CDR1 KGHDR and CDR2 SFDVKD. V lost 5 bases and J lost 3, with 19 bases in between. The CDR3 has 16 amino acids. CDR3 in DNA: TGTGCCACCAGTGGCGTGGCGCCAGGACTGGGCTACGAGCAGTACTTC. Translation gives CATSGVAPGLGYEQYF.

The V and J genes are TRBV5-4 and TRBJ1-1; perhaps TRBD1 as D (5 bases). Trimming cost V 3 bases and J 4 bases, with 13 bases left between them. Per the germline V gene, CDR1 is SGHNT and CDR2 is YYREEE (reference sequence). The CDR3 consists of 14 residues. This CDR3 reads CASSWQGQPTEAFF. The CDR3 bases are TGTGCCAGCAGCTGGCAGGGTCAGCCCACTGAAGCTTTCTTT.

The chain carries TRBV11-2 and TRBJ2-3, with TRBD2 identical over 10 bases. Germline lookup yields CDR1 SGHAT and CDR2 FQNNGV. The ends lost 5 bases at V and 4 bases at J; junction bases unmatched: 6. The CDR3 spans 15 residues. In DNA, the CDR3 is TGTGCCAGCAGCCGGACTAGCGGTTTCCCAGATACGCAGTATTTT. It encodes CASSRTSGFPDTQYF.

This clone appeared once. The V gene is TRBV30, the J gene TRBJ2-1; TRBD2 matches at 15 bases. This CDR3 contains 15 residues. After removal of 4 bases from V and 9 bases from J, the junction contained 7 bases not matched to a gene. Germline V gives CDR1 GTSNPN, CDR2 SVGIG (reference sequence). This CDR3 is CAWNGLAGGLGEQFF. For the CDR3, the DNA is TGTGCCTGGAACGGACTAGCGGGAGGGCTGGGTGAGCAGTTCTTC.

The rearrangement joins TRBV3-1 (or the pseudogene TRBV3-2) to TRBJ1-4, with D tentatively TRBD1 (5 bases). This CDR3 has 15 amino acids. From germline, CDR1 is LGHDT and CDR2 YNNKEL (reference sequence). The V end lost 0 bases, the J end lost 7 bases, and 12 bases lay between the germline ends. As DNA, the CDR3 is TGTGCCAGCAGCCAAGATTGGGGGGAGAGTGAAAAACTGTTTTTT. Amino acids: CASSQDWGESEKLFF.

The chain combines TRBV5-1 with TRBJ1-3; weak D call: TRBD1 (5 bases). The V gene lost 3 bases and the J gene lost 1 base, with 8 bases spanning the gap. The CDR3 length is 14 residues. Germline CDR1 and CDR2: SGHRS and YFSETQ. CDR3 in DNA: TGCGCCAGCAGCTCAGGGATATCTGGAAACACCATATATTTT. This encodes CASSSGISGNTIYF.

The V gene is TRBV6-6, the J gene TRBJ1-1; 7 bases align to TRBD1. Trimming at V came to 5 bases and at J to 4 bases, leaving 19 bases not matched to a gene. Germline-derived CDR1 and CDR2 are MNHNY and SVGAGI (reference sequence). The CDR3 runs to 18 residues. The CDR3 region is CASSPGESATGRITEAFF. The CDR3 DNA sequence: TGTGCCAGCAGTCCGGGCGAATCTGCGACAGGGAGGATCACTGAAGCTTTCTTT.

The chain is built from TRBV28 and TRBJ2-2, with 9 bases that match TRBD2. The ends lost 6 bases at V and 2 bases at J; junction bases unmatched: 4. The germline V gene encodes CDR1 MDHEN and CDR2 SYDVKM. This CDR3 comprises 15 residues. CDR3 in DNA: TGTGCCAGCAGCAGCGGGGGGTACAACACCGGGGAGCTGTTTTTT. This translates into CASSSGGYNTGELFF.

This clone was observed a single time. The J gene is TRBJ1-1, the V gene TRBV27; D call uncertain. Germline CDR1 is MNHEY and CDR2 is SMNVEV (reference sequence). CDR3 length: 14 residues. Trimming stripped 0 bases from V and 10 bases from J, with 15 bases between. CDR3 in DNA: TGTGCCAGCAGTTTATCTCCCATGCAGGTGAGAGCTTTCTTT. Its translation: CASSLSPMQVRAFF.

The chain carries TRBV18 and TRBJ2-7, with D possibly being TRBD2 (6 bases). Trimming pared 1 base from V and 2 bases from J, leaving 18 bases between. There are 17 residues in the CDR3. CDR1 is KGHSH, CDR2 LQKENI, per germline. CDR3 nucleotides: TGTGCCAGCTCACCACAGGTTGCGGGGAGTACGCCCTACGAGCAGTACTTC. It is translated as CASSPQVAGSTPYEQYF. Together with reference TRBV18 and TRBJ2-7, the CDR3 gives the full variable domain: NAGVMQNPRHLVRRRGQEARLRCSPMKGHSHVYWYRQLPEEGLKFMVYLQKENIIDESGMPKERFSAEFPKEGPSILRIQQVVRGDSAAYFCASSPQVAGSTPYEQYFGPGTRLTVT.

This sequence joins TRBV2 and TRBJ2-7; TRBD1 matches at 8 bases. This CDR3 is 12 amino acids long. The J segment lost 3 bases and the V segment lost 10 bases, leaving 5 bases of the junction unmatched. Per germline, CDR1 SNHLY and CDR2 FYNNEI. The CDR3 protein is CATGQGHYEQYF. CDR3 nucleotide sequence: TGTGCCACAGGACAGGGACACTACGAGCAGTACTTC.

This clone has only one observation. This sequence joins TRBV15 and TRBJ1-3; D is uncertain. Trimming stripped 0 bases from V and 7 bases from J, with 10 bases between. Germline CDR1 is LNHNV and CDR2 is YYDKDF (reference sequence). The CDR3 extends over 14 amino acids. The CDR3 protein is CATSRDRGSNTIYF. Written as DNA, the CDR3 is TGTGCCACCAGCAGAGATCGGGGTTCGAACACCATATATTTT.

The chain joins TRBV6-5 to TRBJ2-1; 7 bases are shared with TRBD2. J lost 5 bases, V lost 8 bases, and 3 bases had no gene match. Germline CDR1 and CDR2: MNHEY and SVGAGI. The CDR3 runs 12 residues. CDR3 sequence reads: CASRDYNNEQFF. Here the CDR3 DNA reads TGTGCCAGCCGGGACTATAACAATGAGCAGTTCTTC.

The genes are TRBV9 and TRBJ1-3; 7 nucleotides line up with TRBD1. The CDR3 has 15 residues. The V segment lost 4 bases and the J segment 0 bases; nucleotides outside the gene matches: 4. The germline gives CDR1 SGDLS, CDR2 YYNGEE. The CDR3 nucleotides are TGTGCCAGCAGCCCCGACAGGGCCTCTGGAAACACCATATATTTT. Amino acid sequence: CASSPDRASGNTIYF. The full variable domain, in which reference TRBV9 and TRBJ1-3 provide the parts outside the CDR3, is DSGVTQTPKHLITATGQRVTLRCSPRSGDLSVYWYQQSLDQGLQFLIQYYNGEERAKGNILERFSAQQFPDLHSELNLSSLELGDSALYFCASSPDRASGNTIYFGEGSWLTVV.

This chain connects TRBV7-9 to TRBJ2-1; a weak D match, TRBD2 (6 bases). With 2 bases removed from V and 7 bases from J, the gap between germline ends came to 21 bases. The CDR3 extends over 17 amino acids. Germline V CDR1 and CDR2: SEHNR, FQNEAQ (reference sequence). The CDR3 loop reads CASSLRLRDRLGNEQFF. The CDR3, as DNA: TGTGCCAGCAGCTTACGTCTGCGGGATCGGCTGGGGAATGAGCAGTTCTTC.

The rearrangement uses TRBV29-1 and TRBJ1-1; D gene ambiguous. V was pared by 0 bases and J by 3 bases, with 8 bases between. Germline CDR1 reads SQVTM; CDR2 reads ANQGSEA. CDR3 size: 13 residues. This chain's CDR3 is CSVEEGGDTEAFF. The CDR3 coding sequence is TGCAGCGTTGAAGAGGGCGGGGACACTGAAGCTTTCTTT. Looking up the rest from reference TRBV29-1 and TRBJ1-1 gives the full variable domain: SAVISQKPSRDICQRGTSLTIQCQVDSQVTMMFWYRQQPGQSLTLIATANQGSEATYESGFVIDKFPISRPNLTFSTLTVSNMSPEDSSIYLCSVEEGGDTEAFFGQGTRLTVV.

J is TRBJ2-1 and V is TRBV27; 9 nucleotides agree with TRBD2. J was trimmed by 0 bases and V by 2 bases; bases with no gene match: 8. This CDR3 comprises 18 residues. Germline CDR1 MNHEY, CDR2 SMNVEV (reference sequence). CDR3 DNA: TGTGCCAGCAGTTTAAAGCGGGGGGCTTTTAGCTCCTACAATGAGCAGTTCTTC. Translating it yields CASSLKRGAFSSYNEQFF.

This chain joins TRBV7-9 and TRBJ2-1; TRBD2 might be the D (5 bases). Per the germline V gene, CDR1 is SEHNR and CDR2 is FQNEAQ (reference sequence). V was trimmed by 0 bases and J by 2 bases, leaving 5 bases between them. This CDR3 region has 14 residues. The chain's CDR3 is CASSLAGAYNEQFF. CDR3 DNA: TGTGCCAGCAGCTTAGCGGGAGCCTACAATGAGCAGTTCTTC.

V usage is TRBV3-1 (or the pseudogene TRBV3-2) and J usage is TRBJ1-1; D might be TRBD1 (6 bases). This CDR3 region has 15 residues. V was shortened by 4 bases and J by 5 bases, with 17 bases between the two germline ends. CDR1 is LGHDT and CDR2 is YNNKEL in the germline V gene (reference sequence). In nucleotides, the CDR3 is TGTGCCAGCAGCCCCGCTCACAGGGTTCGAACTGAAGCTTTCTTT. Translation: CASSPAHRVRTEAFF.

V gene TRBV5-1 combines with J gene TRBJ2-5; D is perhaps TRBD1 (8 bases). The CDR3 spans 15 residues. V lost 3 bases, J lost 5 bases, and 17 bases lay in between. Germline assignment: CDR1 SGHRS and CDR2 YFSETQ. CDR3 amino acids: CASSSGQGGLETQYF. The CDR3 nucleotides are TGCGCCAGCAGCTCCGGACAGGGAGGGTTGGAGACCCAGTACTTC. Together with reference TRBV5-1 and TRBJ2-5, the CDR3 gives the full variable domain: KAGVTQTPRYLIKTRGQQVTLSCSPISGHRSVSWYQQTPGQGLQFLFEYFSETQRNKGNFPGRFSGRQFSNSRSEMNVSTLELGDSALYLCASSSGQGGLETQYFGPGTRLLVL.

V usage is TRBV11-3 and J usage is TRBJ2-1, with D possibly being TRBD1 (6 bases). V was cut by 5 bases and J by 4 bases, with 12 bases left in between. This CDR3 has 14 amino acids. Germline loops: CDR1 SGHNT, CDR2 YENEEA. The CDR3 loop reads CASSRGGNYNEQFF. In DNA, the CDR3 is TGTGCCAGCAGCCGAGGGGGAAATTACAATGAGCAGTTCTTC.

This clone is a singleton in its sample. The V call is TRBV5-5, the J call TRBJ1-6; D is ambiguous. Germline V gene sequence: CDR1 SGHKS, CDR2 YYEKEE (reference sequence). The length of the CDR3 is 17 residues. V was clipped by 6 bases and J by 5 bases, with 21 bases between them. CDR3 protein: CASTQRGEKEHNSPLHF. CDR3 DNA: TGTGCCAGCACACAACGCGGCGAAAAAGAACATAATTCACCCCTCCACTTT. Using reference TRBV5-5 and TRBJ1-6 for the parts outside the CDR3, the full variable domain is DAGVTQSPTHLIKTRGQQVTLRCSPISGHKSVSWYQQVLGQGPQFIFQYYEKEERGRGNFPDRFSARQFPNYSSELNVNALLLGDSALYLCASTQRGEKEHNSPLHFGNGTRLTVT.

V and J are TRBV3-1 (or the pseudogene TRBV3-2) and TRBJ1-6, with 7 bases that match TRBD1. After removal of 10 bases from V and 5 bases from J, the junction contained 2 bases not matched to a gene. Germline CDR1 is LGHDT and CDR2 is YNNKEL (reference sequence). CDR3 length: 12 residues. In nucleotides, the CDR3 is TGTGCCACACAGGGGAATAATTCACCCCTCCACTTT. It encodes CATQGNNSPLHF.

This clone was detected only once. The chain links TRBV30 to TRBJ1-4; maybe TRBD1 (6 bases). V gave up 0 bases and J gave up 9 bases, with 17 bases separating them. Germline V gene data show CDR1 as GTSNPN and CDR2 as SVGIG (reference sequence). This CDR3 region has 15 residues. CDR3 coding DNA: TGTGCCTGGAGTGTTCTGGCAGGGGAGTGGAAAAAACTGTTTTTT. This translates into CAWSVLAGEWKKLFF.